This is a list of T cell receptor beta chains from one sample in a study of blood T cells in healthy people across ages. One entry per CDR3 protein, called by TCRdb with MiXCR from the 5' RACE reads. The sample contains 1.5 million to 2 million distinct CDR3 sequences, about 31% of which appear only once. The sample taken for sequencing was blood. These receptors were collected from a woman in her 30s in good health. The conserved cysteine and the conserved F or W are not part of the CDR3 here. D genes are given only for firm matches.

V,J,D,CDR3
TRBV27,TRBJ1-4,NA,ASSNLGVGNEKLF
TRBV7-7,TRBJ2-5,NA,ASSALGGRVQETQY
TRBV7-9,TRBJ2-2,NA,ASRLISTGELF
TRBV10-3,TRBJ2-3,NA,AISAGYRTDTQY
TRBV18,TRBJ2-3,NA,ASSPPTNRTQY
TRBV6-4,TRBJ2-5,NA,ASSHRVVQETQY
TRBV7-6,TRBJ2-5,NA,ASSLGPSWGETQY
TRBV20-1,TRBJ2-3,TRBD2,SALWGAGGQRTQY
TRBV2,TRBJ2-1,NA,ASSEVSFNEQF
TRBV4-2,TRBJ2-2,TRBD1,ASSPHGQGGNTGELF
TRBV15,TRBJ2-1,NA,ATSRGASRSSFNEQF
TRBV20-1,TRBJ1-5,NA,SARKGGGNQPQH
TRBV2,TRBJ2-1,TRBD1,ASQNDRVEQF
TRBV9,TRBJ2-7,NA,ASSVGQGGTYEQY
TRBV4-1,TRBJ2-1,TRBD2,ASSQDREGSYNEQF
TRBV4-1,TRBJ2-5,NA,ASSQEEVTETQY
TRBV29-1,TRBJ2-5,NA,SVKGGEAQY
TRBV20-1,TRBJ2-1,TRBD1,SARGGTGGYNEQC
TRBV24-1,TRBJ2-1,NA,ATSAPGNSYNEQF
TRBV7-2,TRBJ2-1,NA,ASSLAFLSYNEQF
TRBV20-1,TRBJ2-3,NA,SGVGVTDTQY
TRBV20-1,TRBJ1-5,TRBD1,SARDAGTGGNQPQH